This entry lists 4 T cell receptor beta chains sequenced from one sample in a study of CD8+ T cells in alopecia areata. Sequencing templates came from extracted RNA that was reverse transcribed into cDNA. Sequencing was performed with immunoSEQ multiplex PCR; in TCRdb, only in-frame clones are kept and a portion is missing. This sample has 150,000 to 200,000 clones, with 55% to 75% found just once. The treatment denotes: oral pan-JAK inhibitor, 5-10 mg twice daily. Here the sequenced sample was CD4+ T cells sorted from blood, taken at week 24, from a patient treated with tofacitinib. The receptors were sampled from a human donor with alopecia areata.

V usage is TRBV7-9 and J usage is TRBJ2-2; D gene ambiguous. Per the germline V gene, CDR1 is SEHNR and CDR2 is FQNEAQ (reference sequence). The V end lost 0 bases, the J end lost 1 base, and 6 bases lay between the germline ends. The CDR3 contains 15 residues. This CDR3 is CASSLALVNTGELFF. In DNA form, the CDR3 reads TGTGCCAGCAGCTTAGCGTTAGTGAACACCGGGGAGCTGTTTTTT.

A word on this clone: Within the sample, other DNA sequences also encode this same CDR3. The genes are TRBV29-1 and TRBJ2-3; D is undetermined. This CDR3 region has 10 residues. The germline gives CDR1 SQVTM, CDR2 ANQGSEA. The ends were cut back, 4 bases at V and 5 bases at J, with 4 bases in the middle. The CDR3 region is CSVGGDTQYF. CDR3 DNA: TGCAGCGTTGGGGGAGATACGCAGTATTTT.

The chain carries TRBV30 and TRBJ2-5; D may be TRBD1 or TRBD2 (5 bases each). This CDR3 contains 13 residues. The germline CDR1 and CDR2 sequences are GTSNPN and SVGIG (reference sequence). With 2 bases removed from V and 4 bases from J, the gap between germline ends came to 11 bases. This CDR3 is CAWSHGGLETQYF. As DNA, the CDR3 is TGTGCCTGGAGTCATGGGGGATTAGAGACCCAGTACTTC. Supplemented by reference TRBV30 and TRBJ2-5, the full variable domain reads SQTIHQWPATLVQPVGSPLSLECTVEGTSNPNLYWYRQAAGRGLQLLFYSVGIGQISSEVPQNLSASRPQDRQFILSSKKLLLSDSGFYLCAWSHGGLETQYFGPGTRLLVL.

The chain carries TRBV14 and TRBJ2-2; D is possibly TRBD2 (5 bases). The CDR3 contains 14 residues. Germline-derived CDR1 and CDR2 are SGHDN and FVKESK. V was clipped by 8 bases and J by 1 base, with 11 bases between them. The CDR3 region is CASATRVNTGELFF. In nucleotides, the CDR3 is TGTGCCAGCGCTACTAGGGTGAACACCGGGGAGCTGTTTTTT.